This entry concerns a single T cell receptor beta chain. The data belong to a study of blood T cell repertoires in COVID-19. In the study overall: The analysed material was cDNA or gDNA that came from T cells, B-cell-depleted T cells, or PBMCs.

The CDR3 has 15 residues. V was pared by 4 bases and J by 1 base, with 3 bases of the junction left unmatched. Germline V lookup: CDR1 MNHEY, CDR2 SMNVEV (reference sequence). In the original analysis: Quantification of nucleated cells was approximated via reference gene primer amplification. Assay: immunoSEQ multiplex PCR; the TCRdb copy retains only in-frame clones and omits some. V and J calls and clone size are as listed in that table; D and trimming were resolved from the DNA. Among tens of thousands of clones listed, about 70% were seen once. The sequenced material came from peripheral blood. The chain uses TRBV27 and TRBJ2-3; TRBD2 matches 9 bases. This TCR came from a man aged 80 or over with acute or convalescent COVID-19. CDR3 sequence (DNA): TGTGCCAGCAGTTCCGGACTAGCGCGCACAGATACGCAGTATTTT. This gives the protein CASSSGLARTDTQYF.